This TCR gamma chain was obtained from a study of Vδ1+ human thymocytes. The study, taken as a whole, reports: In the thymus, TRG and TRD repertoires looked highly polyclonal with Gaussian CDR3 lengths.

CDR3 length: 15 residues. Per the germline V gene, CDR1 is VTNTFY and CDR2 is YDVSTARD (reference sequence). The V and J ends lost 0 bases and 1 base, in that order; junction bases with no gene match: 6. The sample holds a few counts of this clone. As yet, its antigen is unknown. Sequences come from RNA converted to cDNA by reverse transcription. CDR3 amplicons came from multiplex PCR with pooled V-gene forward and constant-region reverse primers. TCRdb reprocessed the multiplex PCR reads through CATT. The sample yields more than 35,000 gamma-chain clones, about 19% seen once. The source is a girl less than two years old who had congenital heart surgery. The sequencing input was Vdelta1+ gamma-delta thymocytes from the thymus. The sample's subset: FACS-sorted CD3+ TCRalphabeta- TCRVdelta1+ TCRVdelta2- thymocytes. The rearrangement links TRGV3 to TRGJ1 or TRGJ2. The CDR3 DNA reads TGTGCCACCTGGGACAGGCGTCGTAATTATTATAAGAAACTCTTT. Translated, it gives CATWDRRRNYYKKLF.